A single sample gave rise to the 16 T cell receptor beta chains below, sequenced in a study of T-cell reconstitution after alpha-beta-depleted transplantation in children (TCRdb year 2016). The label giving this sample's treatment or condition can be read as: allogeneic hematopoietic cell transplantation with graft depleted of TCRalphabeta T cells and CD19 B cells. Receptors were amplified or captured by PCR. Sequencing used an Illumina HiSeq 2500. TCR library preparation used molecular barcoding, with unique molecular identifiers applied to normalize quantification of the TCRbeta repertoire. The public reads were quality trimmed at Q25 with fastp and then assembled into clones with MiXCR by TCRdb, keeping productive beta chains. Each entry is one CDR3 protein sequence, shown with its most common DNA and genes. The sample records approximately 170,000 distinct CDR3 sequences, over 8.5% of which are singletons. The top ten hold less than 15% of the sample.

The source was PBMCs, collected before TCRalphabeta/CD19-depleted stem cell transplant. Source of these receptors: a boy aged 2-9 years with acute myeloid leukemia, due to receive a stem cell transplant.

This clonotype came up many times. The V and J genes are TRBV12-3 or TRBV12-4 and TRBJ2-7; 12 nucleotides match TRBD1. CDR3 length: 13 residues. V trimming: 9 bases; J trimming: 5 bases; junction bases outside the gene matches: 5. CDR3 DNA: TGTGCCAGTACCGGGACAGGGGGCAACGAGCAGTACTTC. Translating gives CASTGTGGNEQYF.

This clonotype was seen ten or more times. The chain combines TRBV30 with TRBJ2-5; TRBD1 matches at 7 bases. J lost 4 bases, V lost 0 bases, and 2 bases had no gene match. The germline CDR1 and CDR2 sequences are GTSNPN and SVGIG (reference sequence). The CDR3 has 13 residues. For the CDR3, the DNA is TGTGCCTGGAGTGTAGGGGGCGCAGAGACCCAGTACTTC. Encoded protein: CAWSVGGAETQYF.

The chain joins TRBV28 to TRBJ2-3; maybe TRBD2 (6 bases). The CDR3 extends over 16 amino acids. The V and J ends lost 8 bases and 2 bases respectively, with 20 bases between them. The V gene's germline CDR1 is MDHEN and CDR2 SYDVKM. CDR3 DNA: TGTGCCAGCCCGCCCCGGACTATACCCTTCACAGATACGCAGTATTTT. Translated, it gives CASPPRTIPFTDTQYF.

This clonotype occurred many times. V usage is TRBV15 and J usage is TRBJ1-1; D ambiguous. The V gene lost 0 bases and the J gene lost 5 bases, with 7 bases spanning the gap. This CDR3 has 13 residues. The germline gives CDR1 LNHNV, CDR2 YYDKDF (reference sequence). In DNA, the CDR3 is TGTGCCACCAGCAGAGATGCCGGAACTGAAGCTTTCTTT. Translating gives CATSRDAGTEAFF.

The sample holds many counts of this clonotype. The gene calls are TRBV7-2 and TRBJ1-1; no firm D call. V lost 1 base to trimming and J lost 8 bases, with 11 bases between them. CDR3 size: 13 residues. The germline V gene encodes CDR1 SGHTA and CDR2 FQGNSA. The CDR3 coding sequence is TGTGCCAGCAGCTTAGTTGGGAAATCCGAAGCTTTCTTT. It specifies CASSLVGKSEAFF. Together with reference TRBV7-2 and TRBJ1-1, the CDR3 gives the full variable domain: GAGVSQSPSNKVTEKGKDVELRCDPISGHTALYWYRQSLGQGLEFLIYFQGNSAPDKSGLPSDRFSAERTGGSVSTLTIQRTQQEDSAVYLCASSLVGKSEAFFGQGTRLTVV.

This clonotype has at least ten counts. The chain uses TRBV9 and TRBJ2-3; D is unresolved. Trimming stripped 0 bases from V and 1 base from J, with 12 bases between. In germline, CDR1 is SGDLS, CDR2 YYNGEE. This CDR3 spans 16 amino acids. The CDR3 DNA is TGTGCCAGCAGCGTAGACAGCCTAGGAGGCACAGATACGCAGTATTTT. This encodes CASSVDSLGGTDTQYF.

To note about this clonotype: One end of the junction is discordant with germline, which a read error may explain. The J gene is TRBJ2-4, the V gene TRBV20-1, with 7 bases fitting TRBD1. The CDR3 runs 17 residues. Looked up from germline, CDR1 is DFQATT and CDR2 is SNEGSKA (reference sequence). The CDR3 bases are TGCTGTGCTAGAGATCTTGAGGGGGCAGCGCTGAAAAACATTCAGTACTTC. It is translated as CCARDLEGAALKNIQYF.

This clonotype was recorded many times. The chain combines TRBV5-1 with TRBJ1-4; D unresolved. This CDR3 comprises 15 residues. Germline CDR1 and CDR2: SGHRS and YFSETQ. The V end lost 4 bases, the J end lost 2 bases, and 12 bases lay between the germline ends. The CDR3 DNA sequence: TGCGCCAGCAGCCCCCACTCGGGGACTAATGAAAAACTGTTTTTT. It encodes CASSPHSGTNEKLFF.

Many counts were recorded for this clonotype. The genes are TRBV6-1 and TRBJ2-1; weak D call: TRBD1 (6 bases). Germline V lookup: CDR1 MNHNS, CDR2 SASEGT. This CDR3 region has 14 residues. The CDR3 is CETSVGGHAGEQFF. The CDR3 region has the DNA TGTGAAACCAGCGTTGGGGGACACGCGGGTGAGCAGTTCTTC.

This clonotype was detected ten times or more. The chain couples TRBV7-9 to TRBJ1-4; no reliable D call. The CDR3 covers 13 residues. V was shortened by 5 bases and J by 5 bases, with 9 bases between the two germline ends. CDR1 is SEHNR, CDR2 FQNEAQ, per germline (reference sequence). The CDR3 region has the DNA TGTGCCAGCAGCCCGATTCCAAATGAAAAACTGTTTTTT. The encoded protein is CASSPIPNEKLFF.

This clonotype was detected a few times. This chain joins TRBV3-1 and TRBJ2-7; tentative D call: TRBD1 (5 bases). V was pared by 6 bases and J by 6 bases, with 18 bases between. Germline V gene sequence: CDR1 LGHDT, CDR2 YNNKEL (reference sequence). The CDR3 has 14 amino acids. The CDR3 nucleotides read TGTGCCAGCAGTCAGGGCCTAGGATCCCTCGAGCAGTACTTC. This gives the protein CASSQGLGSLEQYF.

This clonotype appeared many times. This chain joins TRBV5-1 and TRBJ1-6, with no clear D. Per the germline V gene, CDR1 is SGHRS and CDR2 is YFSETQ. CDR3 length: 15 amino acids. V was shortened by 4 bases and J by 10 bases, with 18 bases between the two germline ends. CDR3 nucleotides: TGCGCCAGCAGCGAGGAGCGGCAGGCTTACTCACCCCTCCACTTT. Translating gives CASSEERQAYSPLHF.

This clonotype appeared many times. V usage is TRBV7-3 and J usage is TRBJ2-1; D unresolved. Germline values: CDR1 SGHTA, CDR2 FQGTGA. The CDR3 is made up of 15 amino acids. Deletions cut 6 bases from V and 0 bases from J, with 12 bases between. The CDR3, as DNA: TGTGCCAGCAGTGTGGGGTCGAGCTCCTACAATGAGCAGTTCTTC. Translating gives CASSVGSSSYNEQFF.

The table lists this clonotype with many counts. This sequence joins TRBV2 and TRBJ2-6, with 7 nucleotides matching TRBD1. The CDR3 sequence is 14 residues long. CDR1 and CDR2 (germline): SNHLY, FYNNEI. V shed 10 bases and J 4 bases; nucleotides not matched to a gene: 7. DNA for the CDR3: TGTGCCACAAGACAGGGTACGGGGGCCAACGTCCTGACTTTC. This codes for CATRQGTGANVLTF.

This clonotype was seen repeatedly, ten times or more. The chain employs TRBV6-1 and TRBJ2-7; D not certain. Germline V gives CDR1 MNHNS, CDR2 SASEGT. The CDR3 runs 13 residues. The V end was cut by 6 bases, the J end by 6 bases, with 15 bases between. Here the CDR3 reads CASRGWEKGEQYF. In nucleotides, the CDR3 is TGTGCCAGCAGAGGCTGGGAAAAGGGCGAGCAGTACTTC.

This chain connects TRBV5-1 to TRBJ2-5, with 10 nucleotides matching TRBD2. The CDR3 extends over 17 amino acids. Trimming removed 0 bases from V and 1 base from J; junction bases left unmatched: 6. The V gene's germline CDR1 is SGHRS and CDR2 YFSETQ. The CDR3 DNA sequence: TGCGCCAGCAGCTTGGTCGCTAGCGGGGGTCTCCAAGAGACCCAGTACTTC. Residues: CASSLVASGGLQETQYF.